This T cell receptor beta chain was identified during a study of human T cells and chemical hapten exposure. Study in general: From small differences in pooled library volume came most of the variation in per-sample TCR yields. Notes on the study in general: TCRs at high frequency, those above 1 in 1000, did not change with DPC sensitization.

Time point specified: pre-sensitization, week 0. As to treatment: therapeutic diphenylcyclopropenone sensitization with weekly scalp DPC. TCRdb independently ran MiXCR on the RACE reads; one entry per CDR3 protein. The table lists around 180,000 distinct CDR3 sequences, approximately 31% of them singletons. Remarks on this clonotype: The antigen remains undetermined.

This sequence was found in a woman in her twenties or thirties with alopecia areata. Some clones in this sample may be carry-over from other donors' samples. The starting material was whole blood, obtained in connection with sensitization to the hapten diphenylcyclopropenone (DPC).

The CDR3, as DNA: TGTGCCAGCAGCGTATCCGGGACAAACCAAGAGACCCAGTACTTC. As protein: CASSVSGTNQETQYF. V and J are TRBV9 and TRBJ2-5, with D possibly TRBD1 on 6 matching bases. V gave up 1 base and J gave up 0 bases, with 10 bases separating them. Germline V gene lookup returns CDR1 SGDLS and CDR2 YYNGEE. CDR3 length: 15 amino acids.